This TCR beta chain came from a study of blood T cell repertoires in COVID-19. Followed over time, Seattle patients had been enrolled while infection was active. Germline loops: CDR1 MDHEN, CDR2 SYDVKM. J gave up 3 bases and V 3 bases, and 13 bases lay outside the gene matches. The CDR3 is 17 amino acids. In the authors' methods: Using reference gene primer amplification, nucleated cell counts were estimated. Using immunoSEQ multiplex PCR, the repertoire was profiled, and TCRdb retains in-frame clones only, with some absent. The V and J calls and clone size come from that table; D and trimming were worked out from the DNA. The table records tens of thousands of clones, 70% to 90% of them present only once.

The rearrangement links TRBV28 to TRBJ1-1, with 7 bases identical to TRBD1. Sequenced material: peripheral blood. The clonotype originates from a man between 60 and 70 years old with COVID-19, enrolled during active disease. CDR3 region: CASSFSVVVGQHTEAFF. CDR3 sequence (DNA): TGTGCCAGCAGTTTTTCGGTCGTGGTGGGACAGCACACTGAAGCTTTCTTT.